This TCR beta chain was documented in a study of immune heterogeneity within non-small cell lung tumors. Multiplex PCR with 32 V and 13 J primers amplified TCR beta CDR3. MiXCR, run by TCRdb on the multiplex PCR reads, gives a single entry per CDR3 protein. Found here are about 10,000 distinct CDR3 sequences, over 15% of them singletons; the top ten hold about 3.5%. Bulk tumor genomic DNA, roughly 540 ng per sample, was the template. While surgery was under way, several biopsies spaced far apart were taken per primary tumor. Patients had untreated, newly diagnosed non-small cell lung cancer and underwent curative surgery. The length of the CDR3 is 17 residues. The germline gives CDR1 LGHDT, CDR2 YNNKEL (reference sequence). Unmatched junction bases numbered 14, after V lost 4 bases and J lost 6 bases. This clonotype was recorded many times.

The receptor was isolated from a man in his forties with non-small cell lung cancer. The chain uses TRBV3-1 and TRBJ2-1; 8 bases map to TRBD2. Sequences were obtained from lung tumor tissue. CDR3 nucleotides: TGTGCCAGCAGCCGTCTAGAGAGCGGGAGTTGGTTCAATGAGCAGTTCTTC. Its translation is CASSRLESGSWFNEQFF.